This T cell receptor beta chain was captured in a study of blood T cell repertoires in COVID-19 (dated by TCRdb to 2019 to 2021). About the study as a whole: The collaborator samples originated in the United States, Italy and Spain and spanned the acute and convalescent phases of COVID-19. The samples were drawn from two sources: the first 160 participants of the ongoing ImmuneRACE study, and some 1,300 subjects contributed by 6 global collaborators. The material from the prospective study consisted of cDNA or gDNA derived from T cells, B-cell-depleted T cells, or PBMCs. Deeply sampled blood TCRbeta repertoires from subjects exposed to, actively infected with, or recovered from COVID-19 were included in the dataset. HLA class I and class II types, where available, came from metadata supplied by the sample provider rather than from assay-based typing. The sample metadata nearly always contained a de-identified subject ID, COVID-19 status, age in years and sex. The repertoires were made available in a free public database intended to serve as a resource for research on the immune response to SARS-CoV-2.

Taken from the germline V gene, the CDR1 and CDR2 loops are SGHRS and YFSETQ. The CDR3, cysteine through phenylalanine, is 17 amino acids long. Only CDR3 DNA is held: 51 bases, read in frame from base 1. The V end gives up 5 bases and the J end 3 bases, leaving 4 bases in the junction not matched to a gene. On the study overall, not on this receptor specifically: Clinical and demographic metadata were provided uncurated, with the amount varying by source and participant.

Turning to this clone: Its antigen is still unknown. One base away there is no much larger clone; base qualities are not given.

One collaborating source in Seattle enrolled patients while the patients were actively infected and followed the patients over time throughout the course of disease. Whole blood was collected in K2EDTA tubes by collaborating institutions according to the institutions' own protocols. For TCRbeta analysis, collaborator samples were shipped as frozen whole blood, as isolated PBMCs, or as DNA extracted from either sample type. The immunoSEQ Assay, a bias-controlled multiplex PCR, was used to amplify TCRbeta CDR3 regions from genomic DNA. The original pipeline was this. The number of nucleated cells in each sample was estimated from the amplification of reference gene primers within the assay. To quantify the absolute abundance of each unique TCRbeta CDR3 rearrangement, sequence reads were collapsed and filtered. Productive Simpson clonality was computed per sample as the square root of Simpson's diversity index over productive rearrangements. TCRdb holds this immuneACCESS table with in-frame rearrangements only. Some clones are missing; in checked studies, unresolved V genes explain under half, and the rest has no known cause. The V and J calls and clone size are taken from that table; D and trimming were inferred from the DNA. Counted in this sample were 150,000 to 200,000 clones; about nine tenths of them appeared once. In total, the top ten clones hold roughly 9.7% of the sample.

Sample: peripheral blood. The sequence was collected from a woman between 55 and 75 years old with COVID-19, enrolled during active disease. In this chain, TRBV5-1 is recombined with TRBJ2-2, and 16 junction bases match TRBD2. The DNA is TGCGCCAGCAGATACGGGACTAGCGGGAGGGACACCGGGGAGCTGTTTTTT. Translated, this is CASRYGTSGRDTGELFF.